Listed below are T cell receptor beta chains from one sample, sequenced in a study of technical replicates of blood from a few donors. Profiled with immunoSEQ multiplex PCR; TCRdb holds only in-frame clones, not every one. The sample lists about 12,000 clones, about 94% occurring once. Sequenced input: PBMCs. These receptors originate from a human donor in good health. The CDR3 runs from the conserved cysteine through the conserved F or W.

J: TRBJ1-2; V: TRBV10-3; CDR3: CAIRSGQHDYGYTF
J: TRBJ2-1; V: TRBV5-1; CDR3: CASSLGGGGHNEQFF
J: TRBJ2-7; V: TRBV10-3; CDR3: CAISEGTSGRIPYEQYF
J: TRBJ2-2; V: TRBV18; CDR3: CASSPQVNTGELFF
J: TRBJ2-1; V: TRBV5-1; CDR3: CASSLVLAADGDEQFF
J: TRBJ1-1; V: TRBV2; CDR3: CASSDDRNTEAFF
J: TRBJ2-3; V: TRBV5-1; CDR3: CASSTRLAGSTDTQYF
J: TRBJ1-5; V: TRBV28; CDR3: CASSLTGVRSQPQHF
J: TRBJ2-7; V: TRBV19; CDR3: CASSPGQGNYEQYF
J: TRBJ2-7; V: TRBV7-7; CDR3: CASSPGTGGDEQYF
J: TRBJ1-4; V: TRBV2; CDR3: CASRGHENEKLFF
J: TRBJ2-7; V: TRBV7-8; CDR3: CASSLALGDFYEQYF
J: TRBJ2-7; V: TRBV28; CDR3: CASTPGGTGTYEQYF
J: TRBJ1-1; V: TRBV25-1; CDR3: CASSQAGNTEAFF
J: TRBJ1-2; V: TRBV6-1; CDR3: CASTEGSDRGYTF
J: TRBJ1-1; V: TRBV7-9; CDR3: CASSLGTAEAFF
J: TRBJ2-7; V: TRBV6-6; CDR3: CASRRDTTYEQYF
J: TRBJ1-1; V: TRBV6-6; CDR3: CASSRMNTEAFF
J: TRBJ2-7; V: TRBV7-9; CDR3: CASSLGVSREGLYEQYF
J: TRBJ1-4; V: TRBV2; CDR3: CASSVAGVYEKLFF
J: TRBJ1-1; V: TRBV6-5; CDR3: CASRDRNTEAFF
J: TRBJ2-1; V: TRBV27; CDR3: CASSPLAGGNENEQFF
J: TRBJ2-2; V: TRBV11-3; CDR3: CASSRNQGAGELFF
J: TRBJ1-2; V: TRBV5-5; CDR3: CASSENQGFGYTF
J: TRBJ2-7; V: TRBV7-8; CDR3: CASSLGLAASYEQYF
J: TRBJ1-1; V: TRBV7-6; CDR3: CASSRGQGLEAFF
J: TRBJ2-6; V: TRBV15; CDR3: CATSRPVGSGQETSGANVLTF
J: TRBJ2-3; V: TRBV5-1; CDR3: CASSFGQGGADTQYF
J: TRBJ2-1; V: TRBV2; CDR3: CASSDRDGGPSGRPYNEQFF
J: TRBJ2-1; V: TRBV2; CDR3: CASSPRLAGGVREQFF
J: TRBJ2-5; V: TRBV29-1; CDR3: CSGPTGIIQETQYF
J: TRBJ2-1; V: TRBV5-4; CDR3: CASTRMGTTYNEQFF
J: TRBJ2-3; V: TRBV29-1; CDR3: CSVEGLSSTDTQYF
J: TRBJ2-7; V: TRBV29-1; CDR3: CSVDQGYDEQYF
J: TRBJ2-6; V: TRBV11-3; CDR3: CASSPAGRNVLTF
J: TRBJ2-1; V: TRBV11-2; CDR3: CASSIRDRGYNEQFF
J: TRBJ2-1; V: TRBV27; CDR3: CASSYSGTGDWRNEQFF
J: TRBJ2-7; V: TRBV5-6; CDR3: CASSLGQRAYEQYF
J: TRBJ1-1; V: TRBV28; CDR3: CASSRRTGWNTEAFF
J: TRBJ1-4; V: TRBV27; CDR3: CASSFVGADREKLFF
J: TRBJ2-5; V: TRBV5-1; CDR3: CASSLGRGLQETQYF
J: TRBJ2-7; V: TRBV15; CDR3: CATSRDGGPYEQYF
J: TRBJ2-3; V: TRBV5-6; CDR3: CASSLFRRQGASTDTQYF
J: TRBJ1-1; V: TRBV14; CDR3: CASSQDHRQGLDQAFF
J: TRBJ1-1; V: TRBV5-6; CDR3: CASSPFGNTEAFF
J: TRBJ1-1; V: TRBV2; CDR3: CASRVMTGRAFF
J: TRBJ2-1; V: TRBV2; CDR3: CASITGTSGSNEQFF
J: TRBJ1-1; V: TRBV30; CDR3: CASKRGNTEAFF
J: TRBJ1-1; V: TRBV7-9; CDR3: CASILSTGTEAFF
J: TRBJ1-1; V: TRBV18; CDR3: CASSPGGMNTEAFF
J: TRBJ2-1; V: TRBV15; CDR3: CATSPPWMGGNEQFF
J: TRBJ1-1; V: TRBV10-2; CDR3: CASRQAPNTEAFF
J: TRBJ2-7; V: TRBV28; CDR3: CASSDPGQPSYEQYF
J: TRBJ2-1; V: TRBV9; CDR3: CASSVSSGMNEQFF
J: TRBJ2-5; V: TRBV4-1; CDR3: CASSQNSQVQETQYF